The 17 T cell receptor beta chains below all came from one sample that was sequenced in a study of T cells in Graves' hyperthyroidism and ophthalmopathy. Amplification yielded TCR beta CDR3 regions, with RNA transcripts as the source. Carried out on the TCR CDR3, a first-round RT-PCR used the HTBI primer set. From the multiplex PCR reads, TCRdb called clonotypes with MiXCR, one entry per CDR3 protein. The sample shows more than 150,000 distinct CDR3 sequences, about a sixth of them seen only once. What was sequenced was blood. The receptor source for this set is a woman between 45 and 65 years old with Graves' hyperthyroidism.

This clonotype was seen many times. The chain carries TRBV28 and TRBJ1-2; D ambiguous. Germline CDR1 and CDR2: MDHEN and SYDVKM. V was shortened by 6 bases and J by 4 bases, with 15 bases between the two germline ends. This CDR3 has 14 residues. CDR3 sequence: CASSKETRFYGYTF. The CDR3, as DNA: TGTGCCAGCAGCAAAGAGACCCGCTTCTATGGCTACACCTTC.

The chain employs TRBV7-2 and TRBJ1-3; perhaps TRBD1 as D (5 bases). Germline loops: CDR1 SGHTA, CDR2 FQGNSA. The CDR3 covers 14 residues. The V end lost 2 bases, the J end lost 4 bases, and 9 bases lay between the germline ends. Here the CDR3 reads CASSLPGLGNTIYF. The CDR3 DNA is TGTGCCAGCAGCTTACCGGGACTAGGAAACACCATATATTTT.

V gene TRBV7-3 combines with J gene TRBJ2-1, with 9 bases that match TRBD2. The CDR3 is 16 residues long. Germline lookup yields CDR1 SGHTA and CDR2 FQGTGA. With V trimmed by 5 bases and J by 9 bases, 14 bases remained unmatched. Here the CDR3 reads CASSLGGGARLGEQFF. In nucleotides, the CDR3 is TGTGCCAGCAGCCTCGGCGGGGGGGCCAGGTTGGGTGAGCAGTTCTTC. Variable domain in full (rest from reference TRBV7-3 and TRBJ2-1): GAGVSQTPSNKVTEKGKYVELRCDPISGHTALYWYRQSLGQGPEFLIYFQGTGAADDSGLPNDRFFAVRPEGSVSTLKIQRTERGDSAVYLCASSLGGGARLGEQFFGPGTRLTVL.

The CDR3 nucleotides read TGTGCCAGTAGTCCCGGGACAGATACAGATACGCAGTATTTT. As protein: CASSPGTDTDTQYF. This chain links TRBV19 with TRBJ2-3; 7 bases align to TRBD1. The CDR3 spans 14 residues. CDR1 and CDR2 from the germline V gene are LNHDA and SQIVND (reference sequence). V lost 5 bases, J lost 3 bases, and 5 bases stayed unmatched.

In this sample, this clonotype turned up once. The rearrangement links TRBV6-1 to TRBJ2-7; TRBD2 matches 7 bases. With V trimmed by 1 base and J by 2 bases, 5 bases remained unmatched. The CDR3 contains 15 residues. CDR1 is MNHNS, CDR2 SASEGT, per germline. This chain's CDR3 is CASSEEGGSPYEQYF. CDR3 nucleotides: TGTGCCAGCAGTGAAGAGGGCGGGAGTCCCTACGAGCAGTACTTC.

This clonotype was counted many times. This chain links TRBV7-9 with TRBJ2-4; D gene uncertain. Germline V gives CDR1 SEHNR, CDR2 FQNEAQ (reference sequence). CDR3 length: 15 residues. Deletions cut 5 bases from V and 0 bases from J, with 11 bases between. CDR3 sequence reads: CASSPRTVAKNIQYF. The CDR3 bases are TGTGCCAGCAGCCCGCGGACGGTAGCCAAAAACATTCAGTACTTC.

This clonotype occurred once. The rearrangement joins TRBV2 to TRBJ2-2; 8 positions agree with TRBD2. This CDR3 is built from 17 residues. Looked up from germline, CDR1 is SNHLY and CDR2 is FYNNEI. The V segment lost 4 bases and the J segment 2 bases; nucleotides outside the gene matches: 9. The CDR3 is CASSVGRLAGNTGELFF. DNA for the CDR3: TGTGCCAGCAGTGTTGGTCGGCTAGCGGGCAACACCGGGGAGCTGTTTTTT.

This clonotype was picked up a small number of times. The gene calls are TRBV19 and TRBJ2-5, with D possibly matching TRBD1 (5 bases). Trimming stripped 5 bases from V and 5 bases from J, with 15 bases between. This CDR3 spans 14 amino acids. The V gene's germline CDR1 is LNHDA and CDR2 SQIVND (reference sequence). In DNA form, the CDR3 reads TGTGCCAGTAGTTATCAGGGATTGAGGGAGACCCAGTACTTC. Protein: CASSYQGLRETQYF.

This clonotype was detected many times. J is TRBJ2-1 and V is TRBV11-1, with 8 bases lining up with TRBD1. CDR1 is SGHAT, CDR2 FQDESV, per germline (reference sequence). Unmatched junction bases numbered 8, after V lost 1 base and J lost 6 bases. The CDR3 is 16 amino acids. The CDR3, as DNA: TGTGCCAGCAGCTTAGTTCAGGGGGCTTTACGCAATGAGCAGTTCTTC. This translates into CASSLVQGALRNEQFF.

The rearrangement joins TRBV20-1 to TRBJ1-6, with no clear D. The CDR3 sequence is 15 residues long. Per the germline V gene, CDR1 is DFQATT and CDR2 is SNEGSKA (reference sequence). Trimming stripped 0 bases from V and 3 bases from J, with 9 bases between. CDR3 amino acids: CSARDSLGYNSPLHF. CDR3 bases: TGCAGTGCTAGAGATAGTTTGGGCTATAATTCACCCCTCCACTTT.

This clonotype occurred many times. CDR3 bases: TGTGCCAGCAGTTTATTGACAGGGGTCTACGAGCAGTACTTC. Its translation is CASSLLTGVYEQYF. The chain has TRBV28 and TRBJ2-7; 8 nucleotides agree with TRBD1. Trimming removed 1 base from V and 3 bases from J; junction bases left unmatched: 2. There are 14 residues in the CDR3. Looked up from germline, CDR1 is MDHEN and CDR2 is SYDVKM. Full variable domain (outside the CDR3, taken from reference TRBV28 and TRBJ2-7): DVKVTQSSRYLVKRTGEKVFLECVQDMDHENMFWYRQDPGLGLRLIYFSYDVKMKEKGDIPEGYSVSREKKERFSLILESASTNQTSMYLCASSLLTGVYEQYFGPGTRLTVT.

There are many counts of this clonotype. CDR3 coding DNA: TGTGCCACCTACCGGGTTTGGAACACTGAAGCTTTCTTT. It translates to CATYRVWNTEAFF. This chain connects TRBV6-2 or TRBV6-3 to TRBJ1-1; D not resolved. V was clipped by 10 bases and J by 1 base, with 13 bases between them. The CDR3 covers 13 residues. Germline CDR1 is MNHEY and CDR2 is SVGEGT.

This sequence joins TRBV5-4 and TRBJ2-3, with D maybe TRBD1 (5 bases). Trimming removed 1 base from V and 5 bases from J, with 11 bases in between. This CDR3 comprises 14 residues. CDR1 is SGHNT, CDR2 YYREEE, per germline (reference sequence). CDR3 nucleotides: TGTGCCAGCAGCTTGCGGGCAGGGATAGATACGCAGTATTTT. It translates to CASSLRAGIDTQYF.

This clonotype was recorded a few times. One junction end does not reproduce the germline sequence, and a read error may be involved. The rearrangement uses TRBV19 and TRBJ2-1; no firm D call. Germline V CDR1 and CDR2: LNHDA, SQIVND (reference sequence). This CDR3 spans 16 amino acids. CDR3 DNA: TGTGCCAGTAGTATTTTGAGCGCGAGCTCCTACAATGAGCGGTTCTTC. Translating it yields CASSILSASSYNERFF.

There are many counts of this clonotype. The V call is TRBV27, the J call TRBJ2-7, with 7 bases aligning to TRBD1. V trimming: 6 bases; J trimming: 2 bases; junction bases outside the gene matches: 7. CDR3 length equals 14 residues. Germline lookup yields CDR1 MNHEY and CDR2 SMNVEV (reference sequence). This chain's CDR3 is CASSLRDSPYEQYF. CDR3 nucleotide sequence: TGTGCCAGCAGCCTCCGGGACAGTCCCTACGAGCAGTACTTC.

The table lists this clonotype with many counts. This chain links TRBV7-9 with TRBJ2-7, with TRBD2 matching over 10 bases. V shed 8 bases, J shed 0 bases, and the junction held 10 bases outside the gene matches. Germline assignment: CDR1 SEHNR and CDR2 FQNEAQ (reference sequence). This CDR3 contains 16 residues. The CDR3 DNA is TGTGCCAGCGAGGATAGGTCTAGCGGGGGCTCCTACGAGCAGTACTTC. This gives the protein CASEDRSSGGSYEQYF.

This clonotype has at least ten counts. The J gene is TRBJ2-7, the V gene TRBV12-3 or TRBV12-4; D is undetermined. V shed 2 bases and J shed 6 bases, with 8 bases lying between them. The CDR3 sequence is 12 residues long. This chain's CDR3 is CASSLYWGEQYF. The CDR3 DNA is TGTGCCAGCAGTTTATATTGGGGCGAGCAGTACTTC.